This T cell receptor (beta chain) emerged from a study of cytomegalovirus exposure and HLA in healthy donors. Study-level background: The same platform as the approximately 700 first-cohort repertoires was used for the 100 to 150 validation repertoires, a later analysis reported. Broader study findings: The study designated 160 or so TCR beta chains cytomegalovirus-associated.

On this clone itself: The target antigen is unknown.

TCRdb's table, derived via immunoSEQ multiplex PCR, lists solely in-frame clones and lacks some. The table includes 200,000 to 300,000 clones, roughly 86% detected once. The TCR originated in a woman aged 30 to 39 in good health and CMV-seropositive. Input material: PBMCs.

The CDR3 loop is CATSREKGSYEQYF. The DNA for the CDR3 is TGTGCCACCAGCCGGGAGAAAGGTTCGTACGAGCAGTACTTC. This chain connects TRBV15 to TRBJ2-7; tentative D call: TRBD2 (6 bases). Trimming cost V 5 bases and J 4 bases, with 15 bases left between them. Germline V gives CDR1 LNHNV, CDR2 YYDKDF (reference sequence). CDR3 length: 14 amino acids. Variable domain in full (rest from reference TRBV15 and TRBJ2-7): DAMVIQNPRYQVTQFGKPVTLSCSQTLNHNVMYWYQQKSSQAPKLLFHYYDKDFNNEADTPDNFQSRRPNTSFCFLDIRSPGLGDTAMYLCATSREKGSYEQYFGPGTRLTVT.